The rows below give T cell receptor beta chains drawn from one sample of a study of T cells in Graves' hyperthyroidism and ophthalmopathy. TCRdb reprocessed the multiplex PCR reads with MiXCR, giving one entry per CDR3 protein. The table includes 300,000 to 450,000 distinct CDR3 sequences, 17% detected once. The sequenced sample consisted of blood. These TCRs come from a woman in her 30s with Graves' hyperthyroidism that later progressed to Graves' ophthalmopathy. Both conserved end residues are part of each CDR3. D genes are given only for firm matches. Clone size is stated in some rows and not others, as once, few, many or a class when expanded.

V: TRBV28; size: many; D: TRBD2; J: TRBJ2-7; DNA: TGTGCCAGCAGTCCCATAGCGGGAGGGCCAAGGGAGCAGTACTTC; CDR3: CASSPIAGGPREQYF
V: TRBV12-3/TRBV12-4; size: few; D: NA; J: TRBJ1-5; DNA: TGTGCCAGCAGTTTAGAGGCTCAGGGTCAGCCCCAGCATTTT; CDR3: CASSLEAQGQPQHF
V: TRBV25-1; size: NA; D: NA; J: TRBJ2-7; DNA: TGTGCCAGCGGGGCCTTATACGAGCAGTACTTC; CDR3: CASGALYEQYF
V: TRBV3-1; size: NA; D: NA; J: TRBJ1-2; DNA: TGTGCCAGCGGCCAAGATCTTGGGGACACCCCATATGGCTACACCTTC; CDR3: CASGQDLGDTPYGYTF
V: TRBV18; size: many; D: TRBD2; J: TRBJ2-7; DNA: TGTGCCAGCTCACCGGGGCTAGCGGACTACGAGCAGTACTTC; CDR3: CASSPGLADYEQYF
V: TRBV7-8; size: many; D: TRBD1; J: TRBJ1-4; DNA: TGTGCCAGCAGCTTAGAATCGCGACAGGGAGAAAAACTGTTTTTT; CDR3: CASSLESRQGEKLFF
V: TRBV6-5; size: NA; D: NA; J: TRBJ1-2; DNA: TGTGCCAGCAGTTACTCGGCAGGGCCTAACTATGGCTACACCTTC; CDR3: CASSYSAGPNYGYTF
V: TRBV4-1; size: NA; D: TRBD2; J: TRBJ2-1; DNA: TGCGCCAGCAGCCAAGCGGCTAGCGGTTTGAGCTCCTACAATGAGCAGTTCTTC; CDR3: CASSQAASGLSSYNEQFF
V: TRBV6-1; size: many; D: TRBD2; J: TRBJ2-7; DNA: TGTGCCAGCACTGGGACTAGCGGGACACCCTCCGTTCCCAACTCATACGAGCAGTACTTC; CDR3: CASTGTSGTPSVPNSYEQYF
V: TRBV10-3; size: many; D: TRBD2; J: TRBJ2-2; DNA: TGTGCCATCAAGGGTTCCGGGACTAGTTGGACCGGGGAGCTGTTTTTT; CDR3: CAIKGSGTSWTGELFF
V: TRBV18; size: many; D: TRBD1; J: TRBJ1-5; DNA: TGTGCCAGCTCACCCACAGGGGCCCTACACAATCAGCCCCAGCATTTT; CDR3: CASSPTGALHNQPQHF
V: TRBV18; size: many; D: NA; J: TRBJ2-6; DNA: TGTGCCAGCTCCGTTCGAAGAATTACCAGCTCTGGGGCCAACGTCCTGACTTTC; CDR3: CASSVRRITSSGANVLTF
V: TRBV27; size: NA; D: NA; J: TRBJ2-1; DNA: TGTGCCAGCAGTGTCCCGGCGGGGAATGAGCAGTTCTTC; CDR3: CASSVPAGNEQFF
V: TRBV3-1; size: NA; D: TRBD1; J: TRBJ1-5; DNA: TGTGCCAGCAGCCAAGGGGTATCAGGGGGTGGGCAGCCCCAGCATTTT; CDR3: CASSQGVSGGGQPQHF
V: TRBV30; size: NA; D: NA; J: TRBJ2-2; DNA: TGTGCCTGGAGTCTCAACTCTGGGGAGCTGTTTTTT; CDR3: CAWSLNSGELFF
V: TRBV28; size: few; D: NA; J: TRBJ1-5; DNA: TGTGCCAGCAGCCCAGACCGGGGGATTCAGCCCCAGCATTTT; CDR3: CASSPDRGIQPQHF
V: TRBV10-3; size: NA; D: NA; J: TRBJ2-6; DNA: TGTGCCATCAGTGAGTCGGGGGACCTCTCTCTGCGGGCCAACGTCCTGACTTTC; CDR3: CAISESGDLSLRANVLTF
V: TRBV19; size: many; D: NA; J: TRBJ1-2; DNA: TGTGCCAGTAGTATCACCGGCCTGGGGACGGCCGACTATGGCTACACCTTC; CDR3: CASSITGLGTADYGYTF
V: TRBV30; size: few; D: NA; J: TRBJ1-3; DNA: TGTGCCTGGAGCTGGTCTGGAAACACCATATATTTT; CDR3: CAWSWSGNTIYF
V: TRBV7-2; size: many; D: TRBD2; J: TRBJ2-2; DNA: TGTGCCAGCAGCTTAGGGACTAGCGGGGTTCCCGGGGAGCTGTTTTTT; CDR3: CASSLGTSGVPGELFF
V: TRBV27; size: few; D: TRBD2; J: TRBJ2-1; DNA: TGTGCCAGCAGTTTGGGAGCTAGCGGGAGGGCACCTCTCTACAATGAGCAGTTCTTC; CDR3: CASSLGASGRAPLYNEQFF
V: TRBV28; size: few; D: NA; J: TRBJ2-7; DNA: TGTGCCAGCAGCTCCCCATCAGCGGGCGCCTACGAGCAGTACTTC; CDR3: CASSSPSAGAYEQYF
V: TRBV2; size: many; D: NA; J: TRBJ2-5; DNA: TGTGCCAGCAGTGAGAAGAAGGTGGGGGAGACCCAGTACTTC; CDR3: CASSEKKVGETQYF
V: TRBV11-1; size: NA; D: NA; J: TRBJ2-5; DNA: TGTGCCAGCAGCTTAGCAGGTCAAGGGACCCAGTACTTC; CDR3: CASSLAGQGTQYF
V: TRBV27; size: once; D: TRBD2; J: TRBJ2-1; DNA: TGTGCCAGCAGAATAGTGGGACTAGCGGACTACAATGAGCAGTTCTTC; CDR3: CASRIVGLADYNEQFF
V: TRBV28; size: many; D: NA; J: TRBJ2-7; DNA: TGTGCCAGCAGTTTTAATTCCCTCGGAAGCTCCTACGAGCAGTACTTC; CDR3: CASSFNSLGSSYEQYF
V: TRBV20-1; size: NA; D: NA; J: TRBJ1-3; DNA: TGCAGTGCTGGAGACGACACACGCTCTGGAAACACCATATATTTT; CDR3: CSAGDDTRSGNTIYF
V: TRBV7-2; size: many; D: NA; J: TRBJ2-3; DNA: TGTGCCAGCAGCTTACTAGGTCCAGATACGCAGTATTTT; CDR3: CASSLLGPDTQYF
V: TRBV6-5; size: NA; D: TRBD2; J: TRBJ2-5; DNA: TGTGCCAGCAGTTATTTAGCGGGAGCGGAGGAGACCCAGTACTTC; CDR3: CASSYLAGAEETQYF
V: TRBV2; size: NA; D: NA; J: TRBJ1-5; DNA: TGTGCCAGCAGTCCCAGGGGCAGCACGGATAGCAATCAGCCCCAGCATTTT; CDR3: CASSPRGSTDSNQPQHF
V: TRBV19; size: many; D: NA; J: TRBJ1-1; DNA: TGTGCCAGTAGTGTCGGGATAGAGCACATTGAAGCTTTCTTT; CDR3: CASSVGIEHIEAFF
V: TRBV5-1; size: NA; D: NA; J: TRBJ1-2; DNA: TGCGCCAGCAGAGACCTTGGGGGATGGCTCTATGGCTACACCTTC; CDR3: CASRDLGGWLYGYTF
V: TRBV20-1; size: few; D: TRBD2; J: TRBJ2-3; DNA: TGCAGTGCCCCGGGACTAGCGGGAACCCCAGATACGCAGTATTTT; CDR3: CSAPGLAGTPDTQYF
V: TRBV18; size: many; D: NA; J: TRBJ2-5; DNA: TGTGCCAGCAGCCCCCCGGGCCAGGAGACCCAGTACTTC; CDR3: CASSPPGQETQYF
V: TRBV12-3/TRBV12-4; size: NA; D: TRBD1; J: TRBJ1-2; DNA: TGTGCCAGCGGCCCTCGACAGGGAGCGAGTGGCTACACCTTC; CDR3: CASGPRQGASGYTF
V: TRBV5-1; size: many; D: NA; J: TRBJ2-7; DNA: TGCGCCAGCAGCTTGCGGTCACAGGTCTACGAGCAGTACTTC; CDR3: CASSLRSQVYEQYF